This T cell receptor beta chain was retrieved from a study of cytomegalovirus exposure and HLA in healthy donors. General study findings and limits: Versus the approximately 670-donor mean, an Asian-associated ancestry cluster reportedly showed fewer N-insertions in a later analysis. Whilst most TCR sequences proved rare, a subset of public TCRs occurred across many donors.

To note about this clone: The antigen is unknown.

13 Jbeta primers and 60 Vbeta primers were used for the PCR. The protocol was immunoSEQ multiplex PCR, while the TCRdb copy is restricted to in-frame clones and leaves out a portion. The table records 100,000 to 150,000 clones, approximately 80% of them present only once. Germline-derived CDR1 and CDR2 are SGHDN and FVKESK. Unmatched junction bases numbered 4, after V lost 6 bases and J lost 2 bases. This CDR3 has 14 residues. The J gene is TRBJ2-3, the V gene TRBV14, with 8 bases identical to TRBD2. The clonotype comes from a man in his forties in good health and CMV-seronegative. The sequenced sample was PBMCs. This chain's CDR3 is CASSRGGNTDTQYF. In nucleotides, the CDR3 is TGTGCCAGCAGTCGGGGGGGGAACACAGATACGCAGTATTTT.